The sequence of this TCR beta chain was determined in a study of T cell responses to AZD1222 COVID-19 vaccine. As for the study in general: Combined were second doses at about 4 or about 12 weeks. Study-wide results and caveats: Regions 160-218 and 743-854 dominated among vaccine-associated CD4 TCRs spanning spike.

This table comes from immunoSEQ multiplex PCR, and its TCRdb copy is limited to in-frame clones, with some not included. The sample holds some 130,000 clones; 90% to 95% are singletons and the top ten take more than 3.5%. A remark on this clone: Its antigen is currently unknown.

This sequence was found in an adult in good health. The starting material was peripheral blood, obtained on day 0 of AZD1222 vaccination.

In DNA, the CDR3 is TGTGCCAGCAGCTTGGGCTTGACAGGGCCCGGCGAAAAACTGTTTTTT. Its translation: CASSLGLTGPGEKLFF. The J gene is TRBJ1-4, the V gene TRBV5-4; 7 nucleotides line up with TRBD1. Looked up from germline, CDR1 is SGHNT and CDR2 is YYREEE (reference sequence). Germline trimming cut 0 bases from V and 8 bases from J; bases unmatched to any gene: 10. The CDR3 is made up of 16 amino acids.